This T cell receptor (beta chain) is from a study of T-cell memory formation after mild COVID-19. The wider study: Largely, the TCR clusters proved donor specific. Study conclusions and caveats: Later expanders leaned toward CD4+, whereas clones contracting from day 15 to 85 were balanced CD4/CD8. Most CD4+ clones that shrank were in CM and EM, while CD8+ ones turned up in EMRA.

V was shortened by 8 bases and J by 4 bases, with 15 bases between the two germline ends. Germline loops: CDR1 SNHLY, CDR2 FYNNEI. This CDR3 region has 14 residues. After 5'RACE with constant-segment primers, TCR alpha and TCR beta cDNA libraries carrying sample barcodes and UMIs were obtained. TCRdb passed the 5' RACE reads through MiXCR, listing each CDR3 protein once. The repertoire consists of under 250,000 distinct CDR3 sequences, with about 16% occurring once and the leading ten covering around 2%. This clonotype was seen more than once but under ten times. Its antigen is unidentified. V usage is TRBV2 and J usage is TRBJ2-1; D perhaps matches TRBD2 (7 bases). This TCR was recovered from an adult woman who had mild COVID-19 (a few samples of this study predate the infection). Cell type and time point are not known. The sequenced material came from PBMCs or a T cell subset sorted from them (not recorded which). CDR3 sequence: CASCIGGQYNEQFF. The CDR3 DNA follows: TGTGCCAGCTGTATCGGGGGGCAATACAATGAGCAGTTCTTC. Filled out from reference TRBV2 and TRBJ2-1, the complete variable domain reads EPEVTQTPSHQVTQMGQEVILRCVPISNHLYFYWYRQILGQKVEFLVSFYNNEISEKSEIFDDQFSVERPDGSNFTLKIRSTKLEDSAMYFCASCIGGQYNEQFFGPGTRLTVL.